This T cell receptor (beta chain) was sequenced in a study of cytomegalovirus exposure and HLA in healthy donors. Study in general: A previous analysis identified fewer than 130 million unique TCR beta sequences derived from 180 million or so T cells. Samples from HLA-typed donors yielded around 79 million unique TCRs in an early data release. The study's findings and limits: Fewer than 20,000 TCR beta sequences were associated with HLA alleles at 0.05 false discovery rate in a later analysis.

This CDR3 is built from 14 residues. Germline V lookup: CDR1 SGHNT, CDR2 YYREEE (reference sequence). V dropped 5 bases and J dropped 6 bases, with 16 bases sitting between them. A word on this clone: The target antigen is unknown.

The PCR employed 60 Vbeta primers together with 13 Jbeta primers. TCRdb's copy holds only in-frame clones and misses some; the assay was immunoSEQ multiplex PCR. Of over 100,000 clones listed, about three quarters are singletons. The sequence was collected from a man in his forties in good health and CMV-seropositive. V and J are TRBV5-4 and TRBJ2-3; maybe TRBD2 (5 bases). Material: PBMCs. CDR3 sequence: CASSFFRRKDTQYF. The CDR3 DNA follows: TGTGCCAGCAGTTTCTTTAGGAGGAAGGATACGCAGTATTTT.